The rows below give T cell receptor beta chains drawn from one sample of a study of OX40 agonist ivuxolimab in advanced cancers. The assay was immunoSEQ multiplex PCR, and TCRdb's table has in-frame clones only and misses some. Found here are about 89,000 clones, roughly 90% of them singletons; the top ten hold around 0.71%. The input for sequencing was CD4+ or CD8+ T cells sorted from blood, taken in a trial of the OX40 agonist ivuxolimab. The source is an adult with an advanced solid tumor such as melanoma, head and neck, liver or kidney cancer. CDR3s include the opening cysteine and the closing phenylalanine or tryptophan. A D gene is named only where the DNA matches it firmly. Expanded clones get a size class; other rows say once, few or many, or leave the size out.

D	V	size	J	DNA	CDR3
.	TRBV29-1	.	TRBJ1-3	TGCAGCGTTTGGCAGGCTAACTCTGGAAACACCATATATTTT	CSVWQANSGNTIYF
.	TRBV18	.	TRBJ1-5	TGTGCCAGCTCACCTCCTAGCAATCAGCCCCAGCATTTT	CASSPPSNQPQHF
.	TRBV30	.	TRBJ2-1	TGTGCCTGGAGTGTACTTGGAACCAGTGGATCCTACAATGAGCAGTTCTTC	CAWSVLGTSGSYNEQFF
TRBD2	TRBV18	.	TRBJ2-1	TGTGCCAGCTCACCGGGCGGGGGGGCCAATGAGCAGTTCTTC	CASSPGGGANEQFF
.	TRBV5-4	.	TRBJ2-5	TGTGCCAGCAGCCCTCAAGGAATAGAAGAGACCCAGTACTTC	CASSPQGIEETQYF
.	TRBV7-2	.	TRBJ2-7	TGTGCCAGCAGCCACCCCGGACCCTACGAGCAGTACTTC	CASSHPGPYEQYF
.	TRBV30	.	TRBJ1-6	TGTGCCTGGAGTGCAAACCTTGCAGGGCTGAATTCACCCCTCCACTTT	CAWSANLAGLNSPLHF
.	TRBV7-2	.	TRBJ1-1	TGTGCCAGCAGCCTGAGGGGTATGGGCACTGAAGCTTTCTTT	CASSLRGMGTEAFF
.	TRBV5-1	.	TRBJ1-1	TGCGCCAGCAGCCAACAGGAGAACACTGAAGCTTTCTTT	CASSQQENTEAFF
TRBD1	TRBV5-1	.	TRBJ2-5	TGCGCCAGCAGCCCGGGACAGCAAGAGACCCAGTACTTC	CASSPGQQETQYF
TRBD2	TRBV11-2	once	TRBJ2-3	TGTGCCAGCAGCTTCGGGACTAGCCGAGATACGCAGTATTTT	CASSFGTSRDTQYF
.	TRBV19	.	TRBJ1-1	TGTGCCAGTAGTAAAGTCAGGACGGGGAACACTGAAGCTTTCTTT	CASSKVRTGNTEAFF
TRBD1	TRBV4-1	.	TRBJ1-2	TGCGCCAGCGCCGAGACAGGGCTTATCTATGGCTACACCTTC	CASAETGLIYGYTF
.	TRBV6-5	.	TRBJ1-5	TGTGCCAGCAGTTACGGGACTTCCAATCAGCCCCAGCATTTT	CASSYGTSNQPQHF
.	TRBV5-1	.	TRBJ2-3	TGCGCCAGCAGCGTGGACTCCACAGATACGCAGTATTTT	CASSVDSTDTQYF
.	TRBV5-1	few	TRBJ1-1	TGCGCCAGCAGCCTAATGGGAAGGACTGAAGCTTTCTTT	CASSLMGRTEAFF
.	TRBV7-8	.	TRBJ1-2	TGTGCCAGCAGGTCAACCGCCGGGACCGGCAACTATGGCTACACCTTC	CASRSTAGTGNYGYTF
TRBD2	TRBV19	.	TRBJ2-5	TGTGCCAGCGGATTCGGACTAGCGGGAGTAGAGACCCAGTACTTC	CASGFGLAGVETQYF
.	TRBV27	.	TRBJ2-7	TGTGCCAGCAGTTTGCGTCAGATCTCCTACGAGCAGTACTTC	CASSLRQISYEQYF
.	TRBV5-1	.	TRBJ2-7	TGCGCCAGCAGCTTGCTCGTAGGGGAGCAGTACTTC	CASSLLVGEQYF
.	TRBV5-1	few	TRBJ1-6	TGCGCCAGCAGGGACGTCCAGGGGAATTCACCCCTCCACTTT	CASRDVQGNSPLHF
.	TRBV9	.	TRBJ1-2	TGTGCCAGCAGCGTAGAGCCGGGTACCTATGGCTACACCTTC	CASSVEPGTYGYTF
TRBD1	TRBV6-5	.	TRBJ2-7	TGTGCCAGCAGTTACTCGGACAGGTTCTCCTACGAGCAGTACTTC	CASSYSDRFSYEQYF
.	TRBV7-2	.	TRBJ2-3	TGTGCCAGCAGCCCGGAGTTTTATACGCAGTATTTT	CASSPEFYTQYF
.	TRBV5-1	.	TRBJ1-2	TGCGCCAGCAGCTTGGCGCCAGATAACTATGGCTACACCTTC	CASSLAPDNYGYTF
.	TRBV6-5	.	TRBJ2-2	TGTGCCAGCAGTTCCCGTCCGACCGGGGAGCTGTTTTTT	CASSSRPTGELFF
TRBD1	TRBV28	.	TRBJ2-5	TGTGCCAGCAGACCCCCCGGGACAGTCTTTTCAGAGACCCAGTACTTC	CASRPPGTVFSETQYF
.	TRBV7-9	.	TRBJ2-5	TGTGCCAGCAGCTTGATGGGCACCGAAGAGACCCAGTACTTC	CASSLMGTEETQYF
.	TRBV28	.	TRBJ2-7	TGTGCCGGATCTTCCGGGACCCAGGCCTACGAGCAGTACTTC	CAGSSGTQAYEQYF
.	TRBV5-1	.	TRBJ2-1	TGCGCCAGCAGCTTGGAGCGGGTATACAATGAGCAGTTCTTC	CASSLERVYNEQFF
.	TRBV27	.	TRBJ1-6	TGTGCCAGCAGTTACACCGGGAGTCGATCACCCCTCCACTTT	CASSYTGSRSPLHF
TRBD2	TRBV6-4	once	TRBJ2-6	TGTGCCAGCAGTGGCGGGGGCTCTGGGGCCAACGTCCTGACTTTC	CASSGGGSGANVLTF
.	TRBV7-9	few	TRBJ1-2	TGTGCCAGCAGCTCGGCAGGGTATGGCTACACCTTC	CASSSAGYGYTF
TRBD2	TRBV15	.	TRBJ2-2	TGTGCCACCAGCAGAGATTCCCGGACTAGCGGGAAGGACACCGGGGAGCTGTTTTTT	CATSRDSRTSGKDTGELFF
.	TRBV19	.	TRBJ1-1	TGTGCCAGTAGATCGGGGGGCACTGAAGCTTTCTTT	CASRSGGTEAFF
.	TRBV10-3	.	TRBJ1-1	TGTGCCATCAGCCCACGGGGGGGCTGGGCTGAAGCTTTCTTT	CAISPRGGWAEAFF
.	TRBV15	once	TRBJ2-2	TGTGCCACCAGCAGACCGGGACAGAACACCGGGGAGCTGTTTTTT	CATSRPGQNTGELFF
TRBD2	TRBV7-2	once	TRBJ2-3	TGTGCCAGCAGACCCTCTAGCGGGAGGACAGATACGCAGTATTTT	CASRPSSGRTDTQYF
.	TRBV10-3	.	TRBJ2-3	TGTGCCATCAGTGGGGGGAACACAGATACGCAGTATTTT	CAISGGNTDTQYF
.	TRBV27	.	TRBJ2-7	TGTGCCAGCAGTGGACAGGAAGCGGGCTACGAGCAGTACTTC	CASSGQEAGYEQYF
.	TRBV28	.	TRBJ1-2	TGTGCCAGCAGTGGGTCCCGCTATGGCTACACCTTC	CASSGSRYGYTF
.	TRBV7-2	.	TRBJ1-5	TGTGCCAGCAGCCCCCAGGAGGCCGGGTGGGATCAGCCCCAGCATTTT	CASSPQEAGWDQPQHF
.	TRBV30	.	TRBJ2-2	TGTGCCTGGAGTGTATGGGGGCTAGCCGGGGAGCTGTTTTTT	CAWSVWGLAGELFF
TRBD2	TRBV10-3	.	TRBJ2-7	TGTGCCATCACCGAGGGGACTAGTCGAAACGAGCAGTACTTC	CAITEGTSRNEQYF
TRBD1	TRBV2	.	TRBJ1-2	TGTGCCAGCAGTGAACAGGCGGCAGGGGGGAGCTATGGCTACACCTTC	CASSEQAAGGSYGYTF
.	TRBV20-1	.	TRBJ2-3	TGCAGTGCTAGACTCGTAGATACGCAGTATTTT	CSARLVDTQYF
.	TRBV11-2	.	TRBJ2-2	TGTGCCAGCAGCTTAGATCTCGGGGAGCTGTTTTTT	CASSLDLGELFF
.	TRBV7-8	.	TRBJ2-1	TGTGCCAGCAGCCCCCCTAATAACTACAATGAGCAGTTCTTC	CASSPPNNYNEQFF
TRBD1	TRBV5-1	.	TRBJ2-1	TGCGCCAGCAGCCTAGGCCCCGGGACAGGGGATGTCAATGAGCAGTTCTTC	CASSLGPGTGDVNEQFF
.	TRBV28	few	TRBJ1-5	TGTGCCAGCAGAGACCCGGGGGTTAGTCAGCCCCAGCATTTT	CASRDPGVSQPQHF
.	TRBV28	.	TRBJ2-2	TGTGCCAGCAGTCCACAGGGCACCGGGGAGCTGTTTTTT	CASSPQGTGELFF
TRBD1	TRBV5-1	few	TRBJ1-1	TGCGCCAGCAGCTTGGGAGGGACAGGCGCTGAAGCTTTCTTT	CASSLGGTGAEAFF
TRBD1	TRBV28	.	TRBJ2-7	TGTGCCAGCAGTATCCGACAGGGCACCTACGAGCAGTACTTC	CASSIRQGTYEQYF